A selection of T cell receptor beta chains follows, all from one sample in a study of blood T cell repertoires in COVID-19. TCRdb's copy holds only in-frame clones and misses some; the assay was immunoSEQ multiplex PCR. The table records a few hundred thousand clones, 82% of them present only once. Source material: peripheral blood. These receptors were taken from a young woman with acute or convalescent COVID-19. Each CDR3 is given with its conserved first and last residue. Fields, in order: D gene, J gene, V gene, CDR3 length, clone size, CDR3 DNA, CDR3 protein. D genes are given only for firm matches. Clone sizes are given selectively: once, few, many, or a class where the clone is expanded.

TRBD1,TRBJ1-4,TRBV19,14,NA,TGTGCCAGTAGGACAGGGGCAACTAATGAAAAACTGTTTTTT,CASRTGATNEKLFF
TRBD1,TRBJ1-5,TRBV7-2,14,NA,TGTGCCAGCAGCTTAGGGACAGGAAATCAGCCCCAGCATTTT,CASSLGTGNQPQHF
TRBD1,TRBJ2-5,TRBV27,16,NA,TGTGCCAGCAGTGGGCCCGGGACAGGGGGCCAAGAGACCCAGTACTTC,CASSGPGTGGQETQYF
TRBD2,TRBJ2-1,TRBV2,11,NA,TGTGCCAGCAGCCTGGGGGGACTAGCGATCTTC,CASSLGGLAIF
TRBD2,TRBJ2-1,TRBV5-1,16,NA,TGCGCCAGCAGCTTGGCCAAGCGGGGGAATTACAATGAGCAGTTCTTC,CASSLAKRGNYNEQFF
TRBD2,TRBJ2-5,TRBV6-2/TRBV6-3,15,NA,TGTGCCAGCAGTTACAAAGGCCGGGGAGGGGAGACCCAGTACTTC,CASSYKGRGGETQYF
NA,TRBJ1-6,TRBV27,16,NA,TGTGCCAGCAGTTTGGAGATCGGGACTCGGAATTCACCCCTCCACTTT,CASSLEIGTRNSPLHF
TRBD1,TRBJ1-5,TRBV11-2,17,few,TGTGCCAGCAGCTTACAATTTGTGGGACAGGGCAATCAGCCCCAGCATTTT,CASSLQFVGQGNQPQHF
NA,TRBJ1-2,TRBV7-9,14,NA,TGTGCCAGCAGCCCCGGACACACGCGTCGCGGCTACACCTTC,CASSPGHTRRGYTF
TRBD1,TRBJ1-6,TRBV27,16,NA,TGTGCCAGCAAACCGGGACAGGGCTCCTATAATTCACCCCTCCACTTT,CASKPGQGSYNSPLHF
TRBD2,TRBJ2-1,TRBV6-5,14,few,TGTGCCAGCAGTCCCGGGACTACCTACAATGAGCAGTTCTTC,CASSPGTTYNEQFF
NA,TRBJ2-7,TRBV4-1,16,NA,TGCGCCAGCAGCCAAGAAGGCGGGGTCTTCTCCTACGAGCAGTACTTC,CASSQEGGVFSYEQYF
NA,TRBJ1-1,TRBV5-1,17,once,TGCGCCAGCAGCTTGGGGGCCGGGGGGAGGGGTGACACTGAAGCTTTCTTT,CASSLGAGGRGDTEAFF
NA,TRBJ2-1,TRBV7-9,16,NA,TGTGCCAGCAGCCCGAGAGAGCGATTCTCCTACAATGAGCAGTTCTTC,CASSPRERFSYNEQFF
TRBD2,TRBJ2-1,TRBV5-1,15,NA,TGCGCCAGCAGCTTGAGCTTAGCGGGATCCAATGAGCAGTTCTTC,CASSLSLAGSNEQFF
NA,TRBJ1-4,TRBV9,15,once,TGTGCCAGCAGCGCGCCGGGGTCGTCTAATGAAAAACTGTTTTTT,CASSAPGSSNEKLFF
TRBD1,TRBJ2-2,TRBV19,18,few,TGTGCCAGTAGTACAAAGGGGACAGGGGGCGGTGGGACCGGGGAGCTGTTTTTT,CASSTKGTGGGGTGELFF
NA,TRBJ1-4,TRBV27,16,NA,TGTGCCAGCAGCCGACAGCAACAGCATAATAATGAAAAACTGTTTTTT,CASSRQQQHNNEKLFF
TRBD1,TRBJ1-5,TRBV7-2,13,NA,TGTGCCAGCAGCTTGCAGGGGGTTGAGCCCCAGCATTTT,CASSLQGVEPQHF
TRBD2,TRBJ2-1,TRBV7-8,18,NA,TGTGCCAGCAGCTTAGCGGGCGCTGGGCTAGCGGGTCTGAATGAGCAGTTCTTC,CASSLAGAGLAGLNEQFF
NA,TRBJ1-1,TRBV6-2/TRBV6-3,12,NA,TGTGCCAGCAGTTACCCGGTACCTGAAGCTTTCTTT,CASSYPVPEAFF
NA,TRBJ2-1,TRBV18,16,NA,TGTGCCAGCTCACCACCGGCAGGGTCAACTTACAATGAGCAGTTCTTC,CASSPPAGSTYNEQFF
NA,TRBJ2-1,TRBV5-3,16,NA,TGTGCCAGAAGCTTGGTGGCAGGGATCCCTTACGGTGAGCAGTTCTTC,CARSLVAGIPYGEQFF
TRBD1,TRBJ1-1,TRBV11-2,14,NA,TGTGCCAGCTTCCCGCCGGGGACAGGCACTGAAGCTTTCTTT,CASFPPGTGTEAFF
NA,TRBJ2-7,TRBV28,11,NA,TGTGCCAGCAGTTTTTCATCCGAGCAGTACTTC,CASSFSSEQYF
TRBD1,TRBJ1-2,TRBV7-8,14,NA,TGTGCCAGCAGCTTATTGACAGGGTACGATGGCTACACCTTC,CASSLLTGYDGYTF
TRBD1,TRBJ1-6,TRBV7-8,15,NA,TGTGCCAGCAGTCGGCAGGGGACAGGGGACTCACCCCTCCACTTT,CASSRQGTGDSPLHF
NA,TRBJ1-2,TRBV6-6,13,NA,TGTGCCAGCAGCCCCGACAGCGACTATGGCTACACCTTC,CASSPDSDYGYTF
NA,TRBJ1-1,TRBV29-1,13,NA,TGCAGCGTCGCGAGGACAGTGAACACTGAAGCTTTCTTT,CSVARTVNTEAFF
NA,TRBJ2-5,TRBV2,11,NA,TGTGCCAGCTTACTCCAAGAGACCCAGTACTTC,CASLLQETQYF
TRBD2,TRBJ2-1,TRBV4-3,18,NA,TGCGCCAGCAGCCAAGAGATACTAGGCGGGAGCTCCTACAATGAGCAGTTCTTC,CASSQEILGGSSYNEQFF
TRBD1,TRBJ2-7,TRBV6-5,16,NA,TGTGCCAGCAGTTACCATGGGACAGGGATTTCCTACGAGCAGTACTTC,CASSYHGTGISYEQYF
TRBD2,TRBJ2-1,TRBV3-1/TRBV3-2,15,NA,TGTGCCAGCAGTGTGATCCTAGCGGACTACAATGAGCAGTTCTTC,CASSVILADYNEQFF
NA,TRBJ2-7,TRBV7-7,13,once,TGTGCTAGCAGCCGGGGGAGAGGTTACGAGCAGTACTTC,CASSRGRGYEQYF
NA,TRBJ1-5,TRBV4-1,15,NA,TGCGCCAGCAGCCAAGATGGGTCCGACTATCAGCCCCAGCATTTT,CASSQDGSDYQPQHF
TRBD1,TRBJ2-5,TRBV7-9,13,NA,TGTGCCAGCAGCGTGGACAGGCGAGAGACCCAGTACTTC,CASSVDRRETQYF
NA,TRBJ2-7,TRBV12-3/TRBV12-4,12,NA,TGTGCCAGCAGTTGGTGGCGGGGCGAGCAGTACTTC,CASSWWRGEQYF
TRBD1,TRBJ1-2,TRBV9,15,NA,TGTGCCAGCAGCGTAGCTGGCGGGACAGGCTCAGGCTACACCTTC,CASSVAGGTGSGYTF
NA,TRBJ2-5,TRBV30,13,NA,TGTGCCTGGGGCCCGGGACATGAAGAGACCCAGTACTTC,CAWGPGHEETQYF
NA,TRBJ1-6,TRBV18,12,few,TGTGCCAGCGCCACAGGCGGTTCACCCCTCCACTTT,CASATGGSPLHF
NA,TRBJ1-2,TRBV5-1,15,NA,TGCGCCAGCAGTGCACAGGTCCAGGCTGACTATGGCTACACCTTC,CASSAQVQADYGYTF
NA,TRBJ2-7,TRBV15,15,NA,TGTGCCACCAGCAGAGCAGGGAGGTCACACTACGAGCAGTACTTC,CATSRAGRSHYEQYF
NA,TRBJ2-7,TRBV4-2,15,NA,TGTGCCAGCAGCCAAGACGTCCCCCAGCCGGGAGAGCAGTACTTC,CASSQDVPQPGEQYF
NA,TRBJ2-3,TRBV12-3/TRBV12-4,13,NA,TGTGCCAGCAGTTTACCTGTGCGAGATACGCAGTATTTT,CASSLPVRDTQYF
NA,TRBJ2-7,TRBV29-1,11,NA,TGCAGCGCCTCAACAGGCTACGAGCAGTACTTC,CSASTGYEQYF
TRBD1,TRBJ1-3,TRBV9,16,NA,TGTGCCAGCAGCGCAGTGGGACAGGGCCCTGGAAACACCATATATTTT,CASSAVGQGPGNTIYF
TRBD1,TRBJ2-7,TRBV18,15,NA,TGTGCCAGCTCACCACCAGGACAGGGGGCCTACGAGCAGTACTTC,CASSPPGQGAYEQYF
TRBD2,TRBJ2-1,TRBV6-6,13,NA,TGTGCCTCCACTAGCGGAGTCTACAATGAGCAGTTCTTC,CASTSGVYNEQFF
TRBD2,TRBJ2-1,TRBV6-5,15,NA,TGTGCCAGCAGTTACTCCGGGACTACCCTCAATGAGCAGTTCTTC,CASSYSGTTLNEQFF
TRBD2,TRBJ2-1,TRBV7-2,18,NA,TGTGCCAGCAGCGAAGCATTACGTCGGGCTAGCGGATACAATGAGCAGTTCTTC,CASSEALRRASGYNEQFF
TRBD1,TRBJ2-7,TRBV5-1,15,few,TGCGCCAGCAGCTTGGCCGCAGGGGGCGGCTACGAGCAGTACTTC,CASSLAAGGGYEQYF
NA,TRBJ1-5,TRBV28,13,NA,TGTGCCAGCGAATACAGGGGCAATCAGCCCCAGCATTTT,CASEYRGNQPQHF
NA,TRBJ1-6,TRBV12-5,17,NA,TGTGCTAGTGGTTTGGTACTTGTTCGACAGGAGAGGTCACCCCTCCACTTT,CASGLVLVRQERSPLHF